These 32 T cell receptor beta chains came from one sample sequenced in a study of tissue T cells after allogeneic stem cell transplantation. The table came from immunoSEQ multiplex PCR; TCRdb's copy has only in-frame clones and leaves some out. This sample has some 45,000 clones, with approximately 92% found just once. Here the sequenced sample was blood, taken before transplantation. These receptors were obtained from a woman aged 40 to 75 who later had graft-versus-host disease after an allogeneic stem cell transplant.

The J gene is TRBJ1-2, the V gene TRBV7-8, with D possibly matching TRBD1 (6 bases). The germline V gene has CDR1 SGHVS and CDR2 FQNEAQ. The CDR3 consists of 13 residues. V lost 1 base to trimming and J lost 8 bases, with 11 bases between them. CDR3 coding DNA: TGTGCCAGCAGCTTAGGTGGGGGCTGGGGCTACACCTTC. As protein: CASSLGGGWGYTF.

This chain connects TRBV7-6 to TRBJ1-6; no clear D gene. The CDR3 runs to 15 residues. Germline CDR1 reads SGHVS; CDR2 reads FNYEAQ. Trimming stripped 3 bases from V and 0 bases from J, with 6 bases between. CDR3 sequence reads: CASSFGSSYNSPLHF. The CDR3 DNA reads as TGTGCCAGCAGCTTTGGGAGCTCCTATAATTCACCCCTCCACTTT.

The count of this clone is one. The V and J genes are TRBV9 and TRBJ1-1, with 7 bases matching TRBD1. Trimming removed 0 bases from V and 5 bases from J; junction bases left unmatched: 7. This CDR3 is 15 amino acids long. In germline, CDR1 is SGDLS, CDR2 YYNGEE. The CDR3 DNA follows: TGTGCCAGCAGCGTAGATGGCAGGGGGGGAACTGAAGCTTTCTTT. This translates into CASSVDGRGGTEAFF.

The CDR3 loop reads CASSAGGSYNEQFF. For the CDR3, the DNA is TGTGCCAGCAGTGCTGGGGGCTCCTACAATGAGCAGTTCTTC. This rearrangement joins TRBV25-1 to TRBJ2-1, with D perhaps being TRBD1 or TRBD2 (5 bases each). Germline V gives CDR1 MGHDK, CDR2 SYGVNS. This CDR3 comprises 14 residues. Trimming removed 4 bases at V and 0 bases at J, with 7 bases between.

The chain links TRBV21-1 to TRBJ1-2. TRBV21-1 is marked as a pseudogene. The CDR3 extends over 15 amino acids. This chain's CDR3 is CASSKEGAYSGGYTF. The CDR3 region has the DNA TGTGCCAGCAGCAAGGAAGGGGCCTATTCGGGAGGCTACACCTTC.

The V call is TRBV14, the J call TRBJ2-1; TRBD2 matches at 12 bases. Germline V gene sequence: CDR1 SGHDN, CDR2 FVKESK. CDR3 length: 15 residues. With V trimmed by 4 bases and J by 8 bases, 6 bases remained unmatched. CDR3 region: CASSLTSGSVDEQFF. CDR3 nucleotide sequence: TGTGCCAGCAGCCTGACTAGCGGGAGTGTTGATGAGCAGTTCTTC.

The V call is TRBV7-2, the J call TRBJ2-4, with TRBD1 matching over 10 bases. Germline CDR1 reads SGHTA; CDR2 reads FQGNSA. V lost 5 bases to trimming and J lost 6 bases; unmatched junction nucleotides: 16. The CDR3 runs 18 residues. In DNA, the CDR3 is TGTGCCAGCAGCGCGGCGGGACAGGGGAGATGGGAGAGAAACATTCAGTACTTC. Protein: CASSAAGQGRWERNIQYF.

The chain combines TRBV30 with TRBJ1-3; possibly TRBD1 for D (5 bases). From germline, CDR1 is GTSNPN and CDR2 SVGIG (reference sequence). There are 17 residues in the CDR3. Trimming removed 0 bases from V and 0 bases from J, with 15 bases in between. For the CDR3, the DNA is TGTGCCTGGAGTGTAACCTTTAAGGGGAACTCTGGAAACACCATATATTTT. It codes for CAWSVTFKGNSGNTIYF.

The J gene is TRBJ1-6, the V gene TRBV27, with D possibly being TRBD1 (5 bases). CDR1 MNHEY and CDR2 SMNVEV come from the germline V gene (reference sequence). Trimming took off 6 bases at V and 6 bases at J, with 18 bases between the two ends. CDR3 size: 16 residues. The CDR3 sequence: CASRPGLGGSNSPLHF. The CDR3 coding sequence is TGTGCCAGCAGGCCCGGCCTCGGGGGTTCTAATTCACCCCTCCACTTT.

The rearrangement joins TRBV6-5 to TRBJ2-1; 12 nucleotides align to TRBD2. J lost 9 bases, V lost 5 bases, and 5 bases had no gene match. Germline CDR1 and CDR2: MNHEY and SVGAGI. The CDR3 loop spans 14 amino acids. The CDR3 bases are TGTGCCAGCAGTCTAGCGGGAGGGCGGGGTGAGCAGTTCTTC. Protein: CASSLAGGRGEQFF.

To note about this clone: Germline is not matched at one junction end, which may reflect a read error. The J gene is TRBJ2-7, the V gene TRBV7-7, with D perhaps being TRBD1 or TRBD2 (5 bases each). CDR3 length: 13 amino acids. The germline CDR1 and CDR2 sequences are SSHAT and FNYEAQ (reference sequence). The chain's CDR3 is CASSLDGASEQYF. CDR3 in DNA: TGTGCTAGCAGCTTAGACGGGGCCTCCGAGCAGTACTTC.

The CDR3 loop reads CASSPRDRDRYGYTF. DNA for the CDR3: TGTGCCAGCAGCCCGAGGGACAGGGATAGATATGGCTACACCTTC. This sequence joins TRBV7-8 and TRBJ1-2, with TRBD1 identical over 9 bases. The germline V gene encodes CDR1 SGHVS and CDR2 FQNEAQ. J was trimmed by 5 bases and V by 5 bases; bases with no gene match: 9. CDR3 length equals 15 residues.

This chain links TRBV3-1 (or the pseudogene TRBV3-2) with TRBJ1-2, with 11 bases fitting TRBD1. Germline trimming cut 2 bases from V and 5 bases from J; bases unmatched to any gene: 7. CDR1 and CDR2 (germline): LGHDT, YNNKEL (reference sequence). The CDR3 covers 16 residues. CDR3 nucleotide sequence: TGTGCCAGCAGCCAATCATCTCGGGACAGGGGGTATGGCTACACCTTC. This codes for CASSQSSRDRGYGYTF.

This chain connects TRBV5-6 to TRBJ2-5, with no clear D. Germline values: CDR1 SGHDT, CDR2 YYEEEE. The CDR3 runs 16 residues. Trimming removed 1 base at V and 2 bases at J, with 15 bases between. CDR3 residues: CASSLLPGGTQETQYF. The CDR3 DNA reads as TGTGCCAGCAGCTTGCTTCCGGGCGGCACTCAAGAGACCCAGTACTTC.

This chain connects TRBV4-3 to TRBJ2-7; possible D gene TRBD1, 6 bases. This CDR3 comprises 17 residues. The ends were cut back, 0 bases at V and 0 bases at J, with 15 bases in the middle. CDR1 and CDR2 (germline): LGHNA, YSLEER. The CDR3 DNA follows: TGCGCCAGCAGCCAAGATTATGACAGGCCGAGCTCCTACGAGCAGTACTTC. Protein: CASSQDYDRPSSYEQYF.

This clone occurred once. The rearrangement joins TRBV18 to TRBJ1-1, with no clear D. This CDR3 has 14 amino acids. V lost 3 bases and J 6 bases, leaving 14 bases between the germline ends. The germline V gene has CDR1 KGHSH and CDR2 LQKENI. CDR3 region: CASSPRSTFPEAFF. The CDR3 region has the DNA TGTGCCAGCTCACCTAGGTCGACATTCCCTGAAGCTTTCTTT.

This chain joins TRBV27 and TRBJ2-5; 8 bases align to TRBD1. The J segment lost 2 bases and the V segment lost 6 bases, leaving 5 bases of the junction unmatched. Germline CDR1 MNHEY, CDR2 SMNVEV (reference sequence). The CDR3 is 14 amino acids. The CDR3 region is CASSPRTGQETQYF. The CDR3 DNA is TGTGCCAGCAGCCCTAGGACAGGGCAAGAGACCCAGTACTTC.

In its sample, this clone was seen a few times. The chain couples TRBV5-6 to TRBJ1-2; possible D gene TRBD1, 5 bases. CDR3 length: 13 residues. The V end was cut by 2 bases, the J end by 3 bases, with 8 bases between. CDR1 SGHDT and CDR2 YYEEEE come from the germline V gene. The CDR3, as DNA: TGTGCCAGCAGCTTCGCGGGGGACTATGGCTACACCTTC. Its protein product is CASSFAGDYGYTF.

The chain employs TRBV5-1 and TRBJ1-3, with 7 positions matching TRBD1. Germline CDR1 SGHRS, CDR2 YFSETQ. The CDR3 is made up of 16 amino acids. The junction had 11 bases not matched to a gene; V was cut back by 4 bases and J by 4 bases. The CDR3 sequence is CASSPLTGATGNTIYF. The CDR3 DNA reads TGCGCCAGCAGCCCCTTAACAGGGGCTACAGGAAACACCATATATTTT.

The V and J genes are TRBV4-3 and TRBJ2-3, with D maybe TRBD2 (5 bases). Trimming cost V 4 bases and J 4 bases, with 12 bases left between them. The CDR3 has 14 amino acids. Germline loops: CDR1 LGHNA, CDR2 YSLEER. The CDR3 sequence: CASSPGSRADTQYF. The DNA of the CDR3 is TGCGCCAGCAGCCCGGGAAGTCGGGCAGATACGCAGTATTTT.

V is TRBV28 and J is TRBJ2-2, with a possible D match to TRBD1 (5 bases). CDR3 size: 14 residues. Between the trimmed V and J ends, which lost 3 bases and 5 bases, there was a span of 10 bases. The germline gives CDR1 MDHEN, CDR2 SYDVKM. CDR3 bases: TGTGCCAGCAGTTTGCAGGGCGCGACCGGGGAGCTGTTTTTT. It encodes CASSLQGATGELFF.

The chain joins TRBV6-5 to TRBJ1-2; D uncertain. The germline V gene encodes CDR1 MNHEY and CDR2 SVGAGI. Trimming left V 0 bases short and J 3 bases short, with 11 bases between. The CDR3 length is 15 residues. Written as DNA, the CDR3 is TGTGCCAGCAGTTACTCGACAAACGGATACTATGGCTACACCTTC. Translating gives CASSYSTNGYYGYTF.

This clone is a singleton in its sample. In nucleotides, the CDR3 is TGTGCCAGCAGCCAAGAGCAGGAAAGGAACACTGAAGCTTTCTTT. Its translation is CASSQEQERNTEAFF. V is TRBV3-1 (or the pseudogene TRBV3-2) and J is TRBJ1-1; D is undetermined. With 0 bases removed from V and 1 base from J, the gap between germline ends came to 9 bases. Germline-derived CDR1 and CDR2 are LGHDT and YNNKEL (reference sequence). The length of the CDR3 is 15 residues.

The chain employs TRBV19 and TRBJ2-4, with no clear D. V was shortened by 3 bases and J by 3 bases, with 15 bases between the two germline ends. Per the germline V gene, CDR1 is LNHDA and CDR2 is SQIVND (reference sequence). The CDR3 consists of 16 residues. The CDR3: CASSMDIPTYKNIQYF. The CDR3 DNA is TGTGCCAGTAGTATGGATATACCGACCTACAAAAACATTCAGTACTTC.

The genes are TRBV6-5 and TRBJ2-7, with no clear D. V lost 5 bases to trimming and J lost 0 bases, with 5 bases between them. CDR3 length equals 12 residues. Germline CDR1 is MNHEY and CDR2 is SVGAGI. The CDR3 reads CASSKNSYEQYF. CDR3 nucleotides: TGTGCCAGCAGTAAGAACTCCTACGAGCAGTACTTC.

The chain combines TRBV27 with TRBJ2-1; D possibly corresponds to TRBD2 (5 bases). Looked up from germline, CDR1 is MNHEY and CDR2 is SMNVEV (reference sequence). Trimming removed 0 bases from V and 4 bases from J, with 10 bases in between. This CDR3 spans 15 amino acids. The CDR3 DNA reads TGTGCCAGCAGTTTATCGGGAGACTTGTACAATGAGCAGTTCTTC. This gives the protein CASSLSGDLYNEQFF.

The chain joins TRBV7-2 to TRBJ2-4, with D hard to call. The CDR3 extends over 14 amino acids. Germline V CDR1 and CDR2: SGHTA, FQGNSA. V lost 0 bases, J lost 5 bases, and 8 bases lay in between. This CDR3 is CASSLATTQNIQYF. In DNA, the CDR3 is TGTGCCAGCAGCTTAGCAACGACTCAAAACATTCAGTACTTC.

In its sample, this clone was seen once. This chain uses TRBV19 with TRBJ1-5; no firm D call. Germline CDR1 reads LNHDA; CDR2 reads SQIVND (reference sequence). The CDR3 totals 15 residues. Trimming removed 5 bases at V and 0 bases at J, with 11 bases between. For the CDR3, the DNA is TGTGCCAGTAGTTTTAGACTCCATAGCAATCAGCCCCAGCATTTT. Its translation is CASSFRLHSNQPQHF. The full variable domain, its missing parts supplied by reference TRBV19 and TRBJ1-5, is DGGITQSPKYLFRKEGQNVTLSCEQNLNHDAMYWYRQDPGQGLRLIYYSQIVNDFQKGDIAEGYSVSREKKESFPLTVTSAQKNPTAFYLCASSFRLHSNQPQHFGDGTRLSIL.

The CDR3 loop is CASSIASGLNEQFF. In nucleotides, the CDR3 is TGTGCCAGTAGTATCGCGTCAGGCCTCAATGAGCAGTTCTTC. The chain links TRBV19 to TRBJ2-1; D ambiguous. This CDR3 region has 14 residues. Trimming took 3 bases from V and 6 from J, leaving 12 bases between them. The V gene's germline CDR1 is LNHDA and CDR2 SQIVND (reference sequence).

The DNA of the CDR3 is TGTGCCAGCAGACAGGGGGAGGGCAATCAGCCCCAGCATTTT. Encoded protein: CASRQGEGNQPQHF. The genes are TRBV7-2 and TRBJ1-5; TRBD1 matches 8 bases. Per germline, CDR1 SGHTA and CDR2 FQGNSA. Trimming removed 6 bases from V and 2 bases from J; junction bases left unmatched: 3. The CDR3 runs to 14 residues.

V gene TRBV11-2 combines with J gene TRBJ2-3; 7 bases are shared with TRBD1. The V and J ends lost 1 base and 0 bases, in that order; junction bases with no gene match: 4. The CDR3 covers 16 residues. Germline V lookup: CDR1 SGHAT, CDR2 FQNNGV. CDR3 region: CASSLGSRGSTDTQYF. CDR3 coding DNA: TGTGCCAGCAGCTTAGGTTCCAGGGGGAGCACAGATACGCAGTATTTT.

The V gene is TRBV3-1 (or the pseudogene TRBV3-2), the J gene TRBJ2-5, with D perhaps matching TRBD2 (6 bases). The CDR3 has 15 amino acids. The germline V gene encodes CDR1 LGHDT and CDR2 YNNKEL (reference sequence). The V and J ends lost 1 base and 5 bases respectively, with 14 bases between them. As DNA, the CDR3 is TGTGCCAGCAGCCAAGCCCTCGGGAGCGGGGAGACCCAGTACTTC. Translated: CASSQALGSGETQYF.